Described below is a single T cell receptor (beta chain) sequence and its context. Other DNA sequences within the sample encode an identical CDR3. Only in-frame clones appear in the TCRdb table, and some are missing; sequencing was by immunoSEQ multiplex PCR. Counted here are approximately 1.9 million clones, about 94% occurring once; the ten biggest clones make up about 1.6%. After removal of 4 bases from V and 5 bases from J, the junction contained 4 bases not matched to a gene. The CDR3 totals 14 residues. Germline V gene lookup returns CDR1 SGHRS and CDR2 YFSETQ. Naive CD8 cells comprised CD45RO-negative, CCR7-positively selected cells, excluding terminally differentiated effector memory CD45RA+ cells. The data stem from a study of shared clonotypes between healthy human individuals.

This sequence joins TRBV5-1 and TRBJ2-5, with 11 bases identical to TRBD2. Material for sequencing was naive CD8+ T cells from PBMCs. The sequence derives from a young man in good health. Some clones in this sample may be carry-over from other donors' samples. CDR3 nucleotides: TGCGCCAGCAGCCCTAGCGGGAGGCGGGAGACCCAGTACTTC. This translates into CASSPSGRRETQYF.